The next 9 T cell receptor beta chains were all read from a single sample in a study of blood T cell repertoires in COVID-19. Profiling relied on immunoSEQ multiplex PCR, and the TCRdb table lists in-frame clones only, not all of them. The table includes 65,000 to 95,000 clones, approximately 90% detected once. The sample consisted of peripheral blood. The receptors were gathered from a man between 50 and 59 years old with active COVID-19.

The chain uses TRBV7-8 and TRBJ2-5; no definite D call. The V end lost 0 bases, the J end lost 5 bases, and 4 bases lay between the germline ends. Germline-derived CDR1 and CDR2 are SGHVS and FQNEAQ. CDR3 size: 12 residues. DNA for the CDR3: TGTGCCAGCAGCTTAGCAAGCGAGACCCAGTACTTC. Translating gives CASSLASETQYF. Variable domain in full (rest from reference TRBV7-8 and TRBJ2-5): GAGVSQSPRYKVAKRGQDVALRCDPISGHVSLFWYQQALGQGPEFLTYFQNEAQLDKSGLPSDRFFAERPEGSVSTLKIQRTQQEDSAVYLCASSLASETQYFGPGTRLLVL.

The V call is TRBV20-1, the J call TRBJ1-2, with TRBD1 as a possible D gene (5 bases). The V end was cut by 3 bases, the J end by 7 bases, with 21 bases between. The CDR3 sequence is 15 residues long. Germline lookup yields CDR1 DFQATT and CDR2 SNEGSKA (reference sequence). CDR3 bases: TGCAGTGCTAGTGGAAGGTCAGGGAGGTCCTCTGGCTACACCTTC. Its translation: CSASGRSGRSSGYTF.

The chain links TRBV5-6 to TRBJ1-5; 8 nucleotides line up with TRBD1. This CDR3 has 14 residues. Germline CDR1 is SGHDT and CDR2 is YYEEEE. V gave up 0 bases and J gave up 4 bases; unmatched junction bases: 0. The CDR3 sequence is CASSLDRGNQPQHF. DNA of the CDR3: TGTGCCAGCAGCTTGGACAGGGGGAATCAGCCCCAGCATTTT.

This clone has a single count. The chain uses TRBV4-1 and TRBJ1-4; a weak D match, TRBD1 (6 bases). CDR1 and CDR2 from the germline V gene are MGHRA and YSYEKL. The CDR3 sequence is 15 residues long. The V end was cut by 0 bases, the J end by 10 bases, with 15 bases between. The CDR3 spells CASSQDDRPRGKLFF. The CDR3 DNA is TGCGCCAGCAGCCAAGACGACAGGCCGCGCGGAAAACTGTTTTTT.

The chain employs TRBV9 and TRBJ1-4, with unresolved D. CDR3 length: 18 amino acids. V was shortened by 3 bases and J by 7 bases, with 25 bases between the two germline ends. The germline gives CDR1 SGDLS, CDR2 YYNGEE. This CDR3 is CASSASITGLQSREKLFF. In DNA form, the CDR3 reads TGTGCCAGCAGCGCCTCAATCACGGGGTTGCAGTCGCGTGAAAAACTGTTTTTT.

This rearrangement joins TRBV12-5 to TRBJ2-5, with TRBD1 matching over 8 bases. After removal of 6 bases from V and 4 bases from J, the junction contained 13 bases not matched to a gene. CDR1 and CDR2 from the germline V gene are LGHNT and FRNRAP. The CDR3 covers 16 residues. The CDR3 DNA follows: TGTGCTAGTGGGGGCGGACAGGGATCTGGGATAGAGACCCAGTACTTC. Translating gives CASGGGQGSGIETQYF.

This rearrangement joins TRBV11-1 to TRBJ2-7; D gene ambiguous. Trimming stripped 5 bases from V and 2 bases from J, with 7 bases between. CDR3 length: 12 residues. Germline V gene data show CDR1 as SGHAT and CDR2 as FQDESV (reference sequence). CDR3 amino acids: CASSLGAYEQYF. The CDR3 bases are TGTGCCAGCAGCCTAGGAGCCTACGAGCAGTACTTC.

This chain links TRBV5-6 with TRBJ1-2, with 7 bases identical to TRBD1. CDR1 and CDR2 from the germline V gene are SGHDT and YYEEEE. Trimming removed 0 bases from V and 4 bases from J; junction bases left unmatched: 6. This CDR3 region has 15 residues. The DNA of the CDR3 is TGTGCCAGCAGCTTGGAGACAGGGTTTTCCTATGGCTACACCTTC. The encoded protein is CASSLETGFSYGYTF.

This chain connects TRBV18 to TRBJ2-1; TRBD1 matches 9 bases. Germline CDR1 and CDR2: KGHSH and LQKENI. V shed 4 bases, J shed 3 bases, and the junction held 4 bases outside the gene matches. This CDR3 is built from 15 residues. CDR3 coding DNA: TGTGCCAGCTCACTGGACAGGGGCGACTACAATGAGCAGTTCTTC. This translates into CASSLDRGDYNEQFF.